The 29 T cell receptor beta chains below were found in one sample sequenced in a study of blood T cell repertoires in acute mononucleosis. Time point specified: acute infectious mononucleosis, at clinical presentation within 2 weeks of symptom onset (visit 1). Produced via immunoSEQ multiplex PCR; TCRdb's table is partial and in-frame only. This sample has around 2,000 clones, with 25% to 30% found just once. This sample comprised EBV YVL epitope tetramer+ CD8+ T cells sorted from PBMCs, obtained during acute infectious mononucleosis. Subset indicated: CD8 T cells binding a tetramer with EBV BRLF1 109-117 peptide (YVL-BR). These receptors were taken from a young man with infectious mononucleosis caused by EBV.

Of note for this clone: With a far larger clone one base away, a read error is the likely cause. The V and J genes are TRBV29-1 and TRBJ2-1; 9 bases are shared with TRBD2. The V and J ends lost 4 bases and 1 base, in that order; junction bases with no gene match: 11. The CDR3 is 17 amino acids. The germline V gene encodes CDR1 SQVTM and CDR2 ANQGSEA. CDR3 region: CSVGGTCGRDSYNEQFF. The CDR3 coding sequence is TGCAGCGTTGGGGGGACTTGCGGGAGGGATTCCTACAATGAGCAGTTCTTC.

The rearrangement links TRBV23-1 to TRBJ2-4; a possible D gene is TRBD1 (5 bases). TRBV23-1 is an open reading frame whose function is uncertain. V lost 0 bases and J 6 bases, leaving 18 bases between the germline ends. This CDR3 spans 17 amino acids. CDR3 coding DNA: TGCGCCAGCAGTCAATCTAAGGTTGATGGGGCAGTAAACATTCAGTACTTC. Translation: CASSQSKVDGAVNIQYF.

The chain uses TRBV27 and TRBJ2-1, with TRBD2 matching over 8 bases. Trimming removed 3 bases from V and 8 bases from J; junction bases left unmatched: 12. Germline CDR1 is MNHEY and CDR2 is SMNVEV (reference sequence). The CDR3 is made up of 16 amino acids. CDR3 protein: CASSFDFSGALHEQFF. The CDR3 region has the DNA TGTGCCAGCAGTTTCGACTTTAGCGGGGCTCTACATGAGCAGTTCTTC.

This clone was seen ten or more times. The chain links TRBV5-6 to TRBJ2-2, with D hard to call. The CDR3 is made up of 12 amino acids. CDR1 and CDR2 from the germline V gene are SGHDT and YYEEEE. V dropped 5 bases and J dropped 6 bases, with 8 bases sitting between them. The DNA of the CDR3 is TGTGCCAGCAGACAAACGTCCGGGGAGCTGTTTTTT. Amino acids: CASRQTSGELFF.

J is TRBJ2-2 and V is TRBV27; 9 bases line up with TRBD2. Germline loops: CDR1 MNHEY, CDR2 SMNVEV (reference sequence). V gave up 8 bases and J gave up 0 bases; unmatched junction bases: 4. CDR3 length equals 15 residues. The CDR3, as DNA: TGTGCCAGCGAACCTAGCGGGGCGAACACCGGGGAGCTGTTTTTT. It yields the protein CASEPSGANTGELFF.

A remark on this clone: This likely stems from a read error, as it lies one base from a far larger clone. Other nucleotide sequences from this sample produce the same CDR3. The rearrangement links TRBV6-5 to TRBJ2-3; D is unresolved. The V end lost 9 bases, the J end lost 9 bases, and 25 bases lay between the germline ends. Germline loops: CDR1 MNHEY, CDR2 SVGAGI. CDR3 length equals 15 residues. DNA of the CDR3: TGTGCCAGGAGTGCCCTACTTGGGTCAGCGTCGACGCAGTATTTT. This encodes CARSALLGSASTQYF.

Turning to this clone: With a far larger clone one base away, a read error is the likely cause. This specimen includes other DNA sequences encoding the same CDR3. The CDR3 DNA is TGCGCCAGCAGCCAAGGGACTAGCTCCGGGGCCAACGCCCTGACTTTC. It encodes CASSQGTSSGANALTF. J is TRBJ2-6 and V is TRBV4-1; 8 bases fit TRBD2. Per the germline V gene, CDR1 is MGHRA and CDR2 is YSYEKL. This CDR3 has 16 amino acids.

Only a few counts were recorded for this clone. The V gene is TRBV6-5, the J gene TRBJ2-5; 8 bases match TRBD1. CDR3 size: 14 residues. Germline assignment: CDR1 MNHEY and CDR2 SVGAGI. J gave up 3 bases and V 4 bases, and 4 bases lay outside the gene matches. The CDR3 DNA reads as TGTGCCAGCAGTTCCCGGACAGGGAAAGAGACCCAGTACTTC. Amino acid sequence: CASSSRTGKETQYF.

Comment on this clone: It differs at one base from a far larger clone, so likely a read error. The V gene is TRBV19, the J gene TRBJ2-3; 7 positions match TRBD2. Trimming at V came to 6 bases and at J to 7 bases, leaving 10 bases not matched to a gene. Germline V gene sequence: CDR1 LNHDA, CDR2 SQIVND (reference sequence). The CDR3 has 14 amino acids. The DNA for the CDR3 is TGTGCCAGTAGAACAGCGGGAAACTCTCATACGCAGTATTTT. As protein: CASRTAGNSHTQYF.

V gene TRBV27 combines with J gene TRBJ2-3; TRBD2 matches at 8 bases. The CDR3 extends over 17 amino acids. CDR1 is MNHEY and CDR2 is SMNVEV in the germline V gene (reference sequence). V lost 4 bases to trimming and J lost 6 bases; unmatched junction nucleotides: 15. The CDR3 reads CASSSSTSEAFSDTQYF. For the CDR3, the DNA is TGTGCCAGCAGTTCATCGACTAGCGAGGCCTTCTCTGATACGCAGTATTTT.

A few counts support this clone. CDR3 protein: CAGKGQDYNEQFF. CDR3 bases: TGTGCCGGAAAGGGACAAGATTACAATGAGCAGTTCTTC. The chain couples TRBV2 to TRBJ2-1, with D perhaps TRBD1 (6 bases). The germline V gene encodes CDR1 SNHLY and CDR2 FYNNEI. This CDR3 region has 13 residues. Deletions cut 11 bases from V and 4 bases from J, with 15 bases between.

The chain uses TRBV10-3 and TRBJ2-1; 10 bases agree with TRBD2. Germline V gene lookup returns CDR1 ENHRY and CDR2 SYGVKD. This CDR3 spans 15 amino acids. The J segment lost 10 bases and the V segment lost 10 bases, leaving 16 bases of the junction unmatched. The CDR3 DNA reads as TGTGCCAGCAGATCCCTACTCGGACTAGCGGCCGAGCAGTTCTTC. The encoded protein is CASRSLLGLAAEQFF.

A word on this clone: Other DNA sequences in this specimen translate into the identical CDR3. The rearrangement links TRBV6-5 to TRBJ2-3, with D unclear. The V end was cut by 8 bases, the J end by 9 bases, with 24 bases between. CDR1 MNHEY and CDR2 SVGAGI come from the germline V gene. The CDR3 is 15 amino acids. This chain's CDR3 is CASCALLGSASTQYF. CDR3 DNA sequence: TGTGCCAGCTGTGCGCTACTTGGGTCAGCGTCGACGCAGTATTTT.

A word on this clone: The junction departs from germline at one end; a sequencing error may be responsible. The chain carries TRBV25-1 and TRBJ2-1; TRBD1 might be the D (6 bases). CDR3 length equals 15 residues. The germline V gene encodes CDR1 MGHDK and CDR2 SYGVNS. This CDR3 reads CARSDLRQVDNEQFF. CDR3 DNA: TGTGCCAGGAGTGATTTGCGACAGGTGGACAATGAGCAGTTCTTC.

DNA of the CDR3: TGTGCCAGTGACGTCGGGACTAGTAGGTTCTTC. Protein: CASDVGTSRFF. This chain uses TRBV6-5 with TRBJ2-1; 8 nucleotides match TRBD2. The germline V gene has CDR1 MNHEY and CDR2 SVGAGI. Trimming removed 9 bases from V and 15 bases from J; junction bases left unmatched: 10. The CDR3 runs to 11 residues.

The chain combines TRBV9 with TRBJ2-5; 13 bases are shared with TRBD2. This CDR3 has 18 residues. Trimming cost V 2 bases and J 3 bases; bases outside gene matches: 10. CDR1 SGDLS and CDR2 YYNGEE come from the germline V gene. The CDR3 loop is CASSVGAVGTSGKETQYF. The CDR3 coding sequence is TGTGCCAGCAGCGTGGGGGCAGTTGGGACTAGCGGGAAAGAGACCCAGTACTTC.

This clone showed up just a few times. The rearrangement links TRBV6-5 to TRBJ2-3, with TRBD1 as a possible D gene (5 bases). The CDR3 length is 15 residues. Germline loops: CDR1 MNHEY, CDR2 SVGAGI. V lost 8 bases and J lost 9, with 24 bases in between. The CDR3 reads CASCGLLGSGSTQYF. CDR3 sequence (DNA): TGTGCCAGCTGTGGCCTACTTGGGTCAGGGTCGACGCAGTATTTT.

This clone has more than one count but fewer than ten. The chain employs TRBV6-1 and TRBJ2-3; the D is unclear. CDR3 length: 15 residues. CDR1 is MNHNS, CDR2 SASEGT, per germline. Trimming took 0 bases from V and 0 from J, leaving 7 bases between them. The CDR3 sequence: CASSEALLSTDTQYF. CDR3 DNA: TGTGCCAGCAGTGAAGCGCTTCTGAGCACAGATACGCAGTATTTT.

Remarks on this clone: Only one base separates this from a far larger clonotype, so it likely reflects a read error. Other nucleotide sequences from this sample produce the same CDR3. J is TRBJ2-1 and V is TRBV27, with 8 bases fitting TRBD2. Germline lookup yields CDR1 MNHEY and CDR2 SMNVEV (reference sequence). This CDR3 has 15 amino acids. Trimming removed 6 bases from V and 10 bases from J; junction bases left unmatched: 14. The CDR3 sequence: CASRSLLGLAAEQFF. The CDR3 DNA follows: TGTGCCAGCAGATCCCTACTCGGACTAGCTGCCGAGCAGTTCTTC.

This clone was recorded at least ten times. The chain joins TRBV13 to TRBJ2-1, with TRBD2 identical over 10 bases. CDR1 and CDR2 (germline): PRHDT, FYEKMQ (reference sequence). This CDR3 has 15 amino acids. Trimming took 6 bases from V and 10 from J; bases not matched to a gene: 12. CDR3 loop: CASRSLLGLAAEQFF. The CDR3 DNA is TGTGCCAGCAGATCCCTACTCGGACTAGCGGCCGAGCAGTTCTTC.

This clone was recorded a few times. A far bigger clonotype differs at one base, so this is likely a read error. V is TRBV5-6 and J is TRBJ2-6; 9 nucleotides align to TRBD2. The CDR3 runs to 16 residues. CDR1 and CDR2 (germline): SGHDT, YYEEEE. The chain's CDR3 is CASSQGTSSGANALTF. In DNA, the CDR3 is TGTGCCAGCAGCCAAGGGACTAGCTCCGGGGCCAACGCCCTGACTTTC.

This clone was seen only a few times. Germline and junction disagree at one end, which may indicate a read error. This chain links TRBV6-5 with TRBJ2-3; D unclear. Looked up from germline, CDR1 is MNHEY and CDR2 is SVGAGI. This CDR3 has 15 amino acids. In nucleotides, the CDR3 is TGTGCCTGCAGTGCCCTACTTGGGTCAGCGTCGACGCAGTTTTTT. This translates into CACSALLGSASTQFF.

By sample share, this clone is large. This chain uses TRBV29-1 with TRBJ2-1, with 7 bases that match TRBD1. Trimming at V came to 4 bases and at J to 0 bases, leaving 12 bases not matched to a gene. Germline loops: CDR1 SQVTM, CDR2 ANQGSEA. This CDR3 is built from 17 residues. This CDR3 is CSVGGTTGTYSYNEQFF. For the CDR3, the DNA is TGCAGCGTTGGTGGCACGACAGGGACCTACTCCTACAATGAGCAGTTCTTC.

V and J are TRBV7-2 and TRBJ2-3, with 7 bases lining up with TRBD2. This CDR3 contains 14 residues. V trimming: 9 bases; J trimming: 6 bases; junction bases outside the gene matches: 12. Germline lookup yields CDR1 SGHTA and CDR2 FQGNSA. DNA of the CDR3: TGTGCCAGTAGAACAGCGGGAAACTCTGATACGCAGTATTTT. It translates to CASRTAGNSDTQYF.

The chain combines TRBV6-5 with TRBJ2-3; D uncertain. Trimming took 5 bases from V and 9 from J, leaving 21 bases between them. The CDR3 extends over 15 amino acids. The germline gives CDR1 MNHEY, CDR2 SVGAGI. The CDR3 nucleotides read TGTGCCAGCAGTGCCCTACTTTGGTCTGCGTGGACGCAGTATTTT. Protein product: CASSALLWSAWTQYF.

This clone showed up many times. The V and J genes are TRBV28 and TRBJ1-4; possibly TRBD1 for D (6 bases). The CDR3 is 10 residues long. Germline CDR1 is MDHEN and CDR2 is SYDVKM. The CDR3 DNA sequence: TGTGCAGTAAACCTACAGGGACTGTTTTTT. It codes for CAVNLQGLFF. The full variable domain, with the rest looked up from reference TRBV28 and TRBJ1-4, is DVKVTQSSRYLVKRTGEKVFLECVQDMDHENMFWYRQDPGLGLRLIYFSYDVKMKEKGDIPEGYSVSREKKERFSLILESASTNQTSMYLCAVNLQGLFFGSGTQLSVL.

This chain uses TRBV7-9 with TRBJ2-5; D is perhaps TRBD1 (6 bases). Trimming removed 1 base from V and 5 bases from J, with 17 bases in between. Germline V gives CDR1 SEHNR, CDR2 FQNEAQ (reference sequence). This CDR3 is built from 16 residues. In nucleotides, the CDR3 is TGTGCCAGCAGCTTAGATTTAACAGGGATGGGGGAGACCCAGTACTTC. It codes for CASSLDLTGMGETQYF.

Concerning this clone itself: Since no conserved phenylalanine or tryptophan closes the CDR3, a read error is the likely cause. The DNA is left out, because the CDR3 cannot be placed on it with certainty; the CDR3 is given as TCRdb lists it. The J gene is TRBJ2-2, the V gene TRBV13; the D segment call TRBD2 is taken from the table without a DNA check. Germline V gene lookup returns CDR1 PRHDT and CDR2 FYEKMQ (reference sequence). Ends included, the CDR3 has 12 residues. The CDR3 is CASRQTSGGLLL.

The chain uses TRBV27 and TRBJ2-3; TRBD2 aligns across 8 bases. Germline CDR1 reads MNHEY; CDR2 reads SMNVEV (reference sequence). V lost 4 bases and J lost 14; bases outside the gene matches: 20. This CDR3 has 16 amino acids. The CDR3 protein is CASSSSTSEAFTDTYF. The CDR3 bases are TGTGCCAGCAGTTCATCGACTAGCGAGGCCTTCACAGATACGTATTTT.